This TCR beta chain comes out of a study of CD8+ T cells in alopecia areata. Extracted RNA was reverse transcribed into cDNA, the sequencing template. Assay used: immunoSEQ multiplex PCR; TCRdb lists only in-frame clones, some missing. The sample has roughly 200,000 clones, about 40% seen once. The CDR3 is 14 residues long. Germline CDR1 reads SQVTM; CDR2 reads ANQGSEA. The ends were cut back, 4 bases at V and 6 bases at J, with 18 bases in the middle. The treatment here: oral pan-JAK inhibitor, 5-10 mg twice daily. The specimen was CD4+ T cells sorted from blood, collected at approximately week 37, from a patient treated with tofacitinib. V usage is TRBV29-1 and J usage is TRBJ1-2; D is ambiguous. The sequence was collected from a human donor with alopecia areata. CDR3 nucleotides: TGCAGCGTTGCGCTCGGGCAGGTCGAAAATGGCTACACCTTC. It specifies CSVALGQVENGYTF.